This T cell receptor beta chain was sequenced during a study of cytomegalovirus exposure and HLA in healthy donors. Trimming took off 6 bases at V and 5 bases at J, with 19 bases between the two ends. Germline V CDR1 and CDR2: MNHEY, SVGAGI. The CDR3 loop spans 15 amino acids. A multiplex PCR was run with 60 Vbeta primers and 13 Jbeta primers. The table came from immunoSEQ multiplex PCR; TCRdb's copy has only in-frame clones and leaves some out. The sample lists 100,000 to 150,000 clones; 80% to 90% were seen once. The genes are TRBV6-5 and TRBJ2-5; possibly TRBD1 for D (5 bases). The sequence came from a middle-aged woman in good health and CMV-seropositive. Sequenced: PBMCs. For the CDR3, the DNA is TGTGCCAGCAGGGAACTGACAGAGATGGTGGAGACCCAGTACTTC. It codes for CASRELTEMVETQYF.